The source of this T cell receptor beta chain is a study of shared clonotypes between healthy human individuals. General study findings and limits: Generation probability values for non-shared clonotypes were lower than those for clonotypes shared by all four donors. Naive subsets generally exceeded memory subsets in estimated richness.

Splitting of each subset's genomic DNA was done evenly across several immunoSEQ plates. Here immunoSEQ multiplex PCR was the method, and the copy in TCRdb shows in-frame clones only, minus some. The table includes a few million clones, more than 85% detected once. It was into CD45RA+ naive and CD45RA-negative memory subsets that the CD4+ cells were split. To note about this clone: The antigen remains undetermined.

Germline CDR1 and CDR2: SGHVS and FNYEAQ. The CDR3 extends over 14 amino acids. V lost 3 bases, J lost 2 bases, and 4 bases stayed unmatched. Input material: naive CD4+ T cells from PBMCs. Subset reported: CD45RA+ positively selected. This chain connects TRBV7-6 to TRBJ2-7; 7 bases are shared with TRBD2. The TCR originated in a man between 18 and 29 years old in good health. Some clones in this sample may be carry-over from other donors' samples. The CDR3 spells CASSLGGLTYEQYF. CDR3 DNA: TGTGCCAGCAGCTTGGGAGGGTTAACCTACGAGCAGTACTTC.